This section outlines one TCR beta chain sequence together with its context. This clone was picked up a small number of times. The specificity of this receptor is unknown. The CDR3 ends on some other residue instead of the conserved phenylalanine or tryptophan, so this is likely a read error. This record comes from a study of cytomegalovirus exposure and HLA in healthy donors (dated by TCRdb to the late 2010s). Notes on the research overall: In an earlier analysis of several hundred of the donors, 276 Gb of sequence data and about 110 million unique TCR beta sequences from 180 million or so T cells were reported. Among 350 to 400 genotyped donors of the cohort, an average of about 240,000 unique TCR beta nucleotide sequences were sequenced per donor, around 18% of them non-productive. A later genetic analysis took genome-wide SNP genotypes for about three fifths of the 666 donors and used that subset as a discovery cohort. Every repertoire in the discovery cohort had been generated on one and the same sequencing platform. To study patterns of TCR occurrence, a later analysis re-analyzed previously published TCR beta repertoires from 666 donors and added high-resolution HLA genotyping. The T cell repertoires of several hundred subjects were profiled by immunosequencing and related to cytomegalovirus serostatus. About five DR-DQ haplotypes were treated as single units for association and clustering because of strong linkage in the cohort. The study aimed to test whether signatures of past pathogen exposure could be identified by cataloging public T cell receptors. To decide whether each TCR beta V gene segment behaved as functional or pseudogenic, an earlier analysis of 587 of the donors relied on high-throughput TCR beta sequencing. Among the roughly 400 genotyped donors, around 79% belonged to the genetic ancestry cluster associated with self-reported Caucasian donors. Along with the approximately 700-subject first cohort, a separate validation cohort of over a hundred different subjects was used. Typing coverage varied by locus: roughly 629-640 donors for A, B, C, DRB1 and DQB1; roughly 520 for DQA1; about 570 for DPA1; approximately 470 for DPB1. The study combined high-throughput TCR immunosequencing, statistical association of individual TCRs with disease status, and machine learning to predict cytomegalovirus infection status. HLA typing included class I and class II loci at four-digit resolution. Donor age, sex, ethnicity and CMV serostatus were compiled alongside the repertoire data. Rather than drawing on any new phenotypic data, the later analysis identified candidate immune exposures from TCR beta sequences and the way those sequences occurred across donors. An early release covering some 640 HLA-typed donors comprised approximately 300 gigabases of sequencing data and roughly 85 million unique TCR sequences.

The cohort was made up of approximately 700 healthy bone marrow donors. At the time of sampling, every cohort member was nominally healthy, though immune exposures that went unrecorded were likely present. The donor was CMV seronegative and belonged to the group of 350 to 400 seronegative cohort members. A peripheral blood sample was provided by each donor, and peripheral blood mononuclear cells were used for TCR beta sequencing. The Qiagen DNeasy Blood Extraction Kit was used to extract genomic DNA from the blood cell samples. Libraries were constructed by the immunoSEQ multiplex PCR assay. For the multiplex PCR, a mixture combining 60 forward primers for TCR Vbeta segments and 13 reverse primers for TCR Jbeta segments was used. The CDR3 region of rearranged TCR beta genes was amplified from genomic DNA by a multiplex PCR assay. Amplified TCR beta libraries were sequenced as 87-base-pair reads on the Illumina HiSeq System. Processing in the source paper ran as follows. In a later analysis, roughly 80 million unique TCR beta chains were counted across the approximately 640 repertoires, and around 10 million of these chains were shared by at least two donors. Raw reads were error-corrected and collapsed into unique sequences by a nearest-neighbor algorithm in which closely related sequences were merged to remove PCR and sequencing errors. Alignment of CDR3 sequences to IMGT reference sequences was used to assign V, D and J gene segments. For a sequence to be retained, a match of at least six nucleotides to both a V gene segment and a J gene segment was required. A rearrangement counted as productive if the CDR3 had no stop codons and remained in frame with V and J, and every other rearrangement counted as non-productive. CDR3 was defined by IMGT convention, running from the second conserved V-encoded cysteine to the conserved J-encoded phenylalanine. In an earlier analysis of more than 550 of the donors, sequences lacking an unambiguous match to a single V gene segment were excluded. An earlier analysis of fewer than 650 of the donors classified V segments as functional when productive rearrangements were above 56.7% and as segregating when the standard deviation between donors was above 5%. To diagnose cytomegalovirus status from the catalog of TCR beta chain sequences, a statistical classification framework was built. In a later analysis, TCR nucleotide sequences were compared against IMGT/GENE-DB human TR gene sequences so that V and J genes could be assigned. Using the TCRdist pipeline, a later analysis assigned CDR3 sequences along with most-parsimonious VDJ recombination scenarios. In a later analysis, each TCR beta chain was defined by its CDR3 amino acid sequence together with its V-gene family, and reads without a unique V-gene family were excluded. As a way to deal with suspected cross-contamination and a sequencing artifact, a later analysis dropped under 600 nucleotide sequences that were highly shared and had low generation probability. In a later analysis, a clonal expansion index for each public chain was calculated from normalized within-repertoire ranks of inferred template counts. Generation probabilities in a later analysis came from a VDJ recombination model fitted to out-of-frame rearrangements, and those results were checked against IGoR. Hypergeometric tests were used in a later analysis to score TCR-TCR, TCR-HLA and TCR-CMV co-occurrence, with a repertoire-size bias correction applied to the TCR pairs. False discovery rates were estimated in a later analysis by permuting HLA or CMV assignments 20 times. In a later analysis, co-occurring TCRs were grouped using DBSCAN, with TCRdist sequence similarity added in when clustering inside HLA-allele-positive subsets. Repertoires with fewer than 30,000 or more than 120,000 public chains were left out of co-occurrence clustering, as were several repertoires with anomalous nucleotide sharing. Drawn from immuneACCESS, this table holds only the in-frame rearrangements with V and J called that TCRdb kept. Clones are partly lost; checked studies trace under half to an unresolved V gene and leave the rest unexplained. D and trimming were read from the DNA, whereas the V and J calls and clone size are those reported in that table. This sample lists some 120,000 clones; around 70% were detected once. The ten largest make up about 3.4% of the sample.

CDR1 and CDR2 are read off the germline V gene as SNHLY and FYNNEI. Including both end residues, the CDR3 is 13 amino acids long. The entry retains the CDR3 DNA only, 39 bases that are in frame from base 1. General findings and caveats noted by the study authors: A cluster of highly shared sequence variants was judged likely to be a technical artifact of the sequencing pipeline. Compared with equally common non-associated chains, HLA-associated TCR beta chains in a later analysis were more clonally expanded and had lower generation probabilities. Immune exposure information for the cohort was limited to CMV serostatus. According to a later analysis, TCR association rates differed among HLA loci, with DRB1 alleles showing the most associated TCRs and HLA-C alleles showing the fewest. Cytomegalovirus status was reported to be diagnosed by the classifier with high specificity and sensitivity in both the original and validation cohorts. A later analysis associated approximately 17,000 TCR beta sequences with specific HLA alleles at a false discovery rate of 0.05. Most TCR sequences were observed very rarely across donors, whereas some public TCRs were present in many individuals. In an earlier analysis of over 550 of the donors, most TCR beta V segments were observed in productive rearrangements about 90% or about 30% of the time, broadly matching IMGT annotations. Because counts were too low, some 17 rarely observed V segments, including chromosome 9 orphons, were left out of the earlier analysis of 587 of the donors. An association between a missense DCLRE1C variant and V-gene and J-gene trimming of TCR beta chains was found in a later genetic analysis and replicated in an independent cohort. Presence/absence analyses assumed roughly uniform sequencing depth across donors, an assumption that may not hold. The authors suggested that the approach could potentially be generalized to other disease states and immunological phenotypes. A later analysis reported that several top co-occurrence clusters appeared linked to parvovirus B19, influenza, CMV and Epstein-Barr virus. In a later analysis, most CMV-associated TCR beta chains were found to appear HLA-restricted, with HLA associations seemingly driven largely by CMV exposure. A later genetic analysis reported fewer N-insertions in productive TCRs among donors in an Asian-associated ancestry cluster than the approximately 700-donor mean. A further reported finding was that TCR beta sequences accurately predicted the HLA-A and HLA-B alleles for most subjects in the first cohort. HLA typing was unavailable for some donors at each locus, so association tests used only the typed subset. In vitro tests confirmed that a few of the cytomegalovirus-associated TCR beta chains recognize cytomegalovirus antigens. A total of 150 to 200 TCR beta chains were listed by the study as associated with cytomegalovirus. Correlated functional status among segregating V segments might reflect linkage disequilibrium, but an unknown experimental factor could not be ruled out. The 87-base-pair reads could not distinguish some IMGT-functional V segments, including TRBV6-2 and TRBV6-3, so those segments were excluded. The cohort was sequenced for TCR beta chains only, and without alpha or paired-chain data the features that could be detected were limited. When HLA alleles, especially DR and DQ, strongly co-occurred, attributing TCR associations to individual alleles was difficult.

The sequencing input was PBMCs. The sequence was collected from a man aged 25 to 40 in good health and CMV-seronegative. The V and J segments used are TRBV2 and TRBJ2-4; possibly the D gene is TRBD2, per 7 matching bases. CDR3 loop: CVSSGPRGRIQYV. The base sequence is TGTGTCAGCAGTGGACCGCGGGGGCGCATTCAGTACGTC.